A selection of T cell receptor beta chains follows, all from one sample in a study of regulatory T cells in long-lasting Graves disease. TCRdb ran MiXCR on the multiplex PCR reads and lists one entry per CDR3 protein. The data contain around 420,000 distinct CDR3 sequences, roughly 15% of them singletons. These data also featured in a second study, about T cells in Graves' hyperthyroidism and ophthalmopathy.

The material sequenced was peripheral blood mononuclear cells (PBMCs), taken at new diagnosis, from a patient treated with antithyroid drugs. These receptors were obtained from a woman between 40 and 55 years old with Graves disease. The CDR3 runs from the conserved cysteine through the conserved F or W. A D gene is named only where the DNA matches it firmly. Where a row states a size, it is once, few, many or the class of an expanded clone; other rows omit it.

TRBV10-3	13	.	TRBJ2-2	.	TGTGCCATCAGTGGACTAGACACCGGGGAGCTGTTTTTT	CAISGLDTGELFF
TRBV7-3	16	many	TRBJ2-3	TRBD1	TGTGCCAGCAGCTTTCCGGGACAGGGGGCTAAAGATACGCAGTATTTT	CASSFPGQGAKDTQYF
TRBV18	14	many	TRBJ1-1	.	TGTGCCAGCTCACTTGACAGAATGGTCACTGAAGCTTTCTTT	CASSLDRMVTEAFF
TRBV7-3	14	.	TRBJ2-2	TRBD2	TGTGCCAGCAGCTCGGGACTAGCTGACGGGGAGCTGTTTTTT	CASSSGLADGELFF
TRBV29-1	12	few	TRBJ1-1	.	TGCAGCGTACTCCAGGGTAATACTGAAGCTTTCTTT	CSVLQGNTEAFF
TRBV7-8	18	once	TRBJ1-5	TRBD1	TGTGCCAGCAGCCTGGACAGGGTGTCATCCATAAGCAATCAGCCCCAGCATTTT	CASSLDRVSSISNQPQHF
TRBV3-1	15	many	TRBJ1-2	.	TGTGCCAGCAGCCCCAGGTACGGGTACCTGTATGGCTACACCTTC	CASSPRYGYLYGYTF
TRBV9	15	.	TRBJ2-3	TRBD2	TGTGCCAGCAGCCCCGGAGCGGGAGGGCCGGATACGCAGTATTTT	CASSPGAGGPDTQYF
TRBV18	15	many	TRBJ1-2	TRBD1	TGTGCCAGCTCAAGGGGACAGGGCGACGTCCATGGCTACACCTTC	CASSRGQGDVHGYTF
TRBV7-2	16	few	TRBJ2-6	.	TGTGCCAGCAGCTTAACGGGGGTAGCTGGGGCCAACGTCCTGACTTTC	CASSLTGVAGANVLTF
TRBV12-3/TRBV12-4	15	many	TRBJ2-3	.	TGTGCCAGCAGTTTCAGTGCTTTCAACACAGATACGCAGTATTTT	CASSFSAFNTDTQYF
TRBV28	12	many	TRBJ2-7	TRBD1	TGTGCCAGCAGTTTAGAACAGGGGGAGCAGTACTTC	CASSLEQGEQYF
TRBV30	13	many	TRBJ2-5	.	TGTGCCTGGAGTTTTATGACTCGAGAGACCCAGTACTTC	CAWSFMTRETQYF
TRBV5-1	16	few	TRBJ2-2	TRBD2	TGCGCCAGCAGCTTCACTAGCGGGAGACACACCGGGGAGCTGTTTTTT	CASSFTSGRHTGELFF
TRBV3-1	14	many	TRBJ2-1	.	TGTGCCAGCAGTCCTCGGACTGTCGGGAATGAGCAGTTCTTC	CASSPRTVGNEQFF
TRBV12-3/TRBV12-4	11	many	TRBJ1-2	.	TGTGCCAGCAGTTTTGGGTATGGCTACACCTTC	CASSFGYGYTF
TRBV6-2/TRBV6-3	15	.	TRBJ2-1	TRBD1	TGTGCCAGCAAGCTGGGACAGGGTAGGGTGAATGAGCAGTTCTTC	CASKLGQGRVNEQFF
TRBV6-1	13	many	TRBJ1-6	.	TGTGCCAGCGAAAGGGGGGGGGTTTCACCCCTCCACTTT	CASERGGVSPLHF
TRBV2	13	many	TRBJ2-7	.	TGTGCCAGCAGTGAAGGGGCTGTGGACGAGCAGTACTTC	CASSEGAVDEQYF
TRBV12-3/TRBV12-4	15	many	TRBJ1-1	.	TGTGCCAGCAGGCCCCCGTTGGGTCGGAACGCTGAAGCTTTCTTT	CASRPPLGRNAEAFF
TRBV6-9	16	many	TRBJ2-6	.	TGTGCCAGCAGTTACTCCTGGAGCTCTGGGGCCAACGTCCTGACTTTC	CASSYSWSSGANVLTF
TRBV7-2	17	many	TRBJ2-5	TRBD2	TGTGCCAGCAGCCTCCAGACGGGGGCTAGCGGGAGGGAGACCCAGTACTTC	CASSLQTGASGRETQYF
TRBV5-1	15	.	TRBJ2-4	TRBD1	TGCGCCAGCAGCCCAGCCACCGGGACAGGGGGCATTCAGTACTTC	CASSPATGTGGIQYF
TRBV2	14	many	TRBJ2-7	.	TGTGCCAGCAGACTGTTGGACGGACCCTACGAGCAGTACTTC	CASRLLDGPYEQYF
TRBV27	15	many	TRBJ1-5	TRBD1	TGTGCCAGCAGTTTTAGGGGGCGCAGCAATCAGCCCCAGCATTTT	CASSFRGRSNQPQHF
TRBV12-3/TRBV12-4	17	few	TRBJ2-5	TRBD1	TGTGCCAGCAGGTCCCCCGGGACAGGGGGCTATAAGAAGACCCAGTACTTC	CASRSPGTGGYKKTQYF
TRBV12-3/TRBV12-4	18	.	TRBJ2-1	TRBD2	TGTGCCAGCGTTTCCGGGACTAGCGGGAGAAAAACCTACAATGAGCAGTTCTTC	CASVSGTSGRKTYNEQFF
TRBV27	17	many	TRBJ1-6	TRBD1	TGTGCCAGCAGTTTAGGGACAGGGATCTCTTTTAATTCACCCCTCCACTTT	CASSLGTGISFNSPLHF
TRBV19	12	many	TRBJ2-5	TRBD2	TGTGCCAGTTCTATAGCGGGAGAGACCCAGTACTTC	CASSIAGETQYF
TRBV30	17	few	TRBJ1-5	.	TGTGCCTGGAAATGTACTTTAGTCAGTAGGGACAATCAGCCCCAGCATTTT	CAWKCTLVSRDNQPQHF
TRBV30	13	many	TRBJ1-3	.	TGTGCCTGGAAAGTCAGCTCTGGAAACACCATATATTTT	CAWKVSSGNTIYF
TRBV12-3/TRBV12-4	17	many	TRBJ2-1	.	TGTGCCAGCAGTCCCCCCCCTTTTACTACTACCTACAATGAGCAGTTCTTC	CASSPPPFTTTYNEQFF
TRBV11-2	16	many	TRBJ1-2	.	TGTGCCAGCAGCTCAACGACACAGAGAACTAACTATGTCTACACCTTC	CASSSTTQRTNYVYTF
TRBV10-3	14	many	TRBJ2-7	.	TGTGCCATCAGGGGGAATGACTTGTCCTACGAGCAGTACTTC	CAIRGNDLSYEQYF
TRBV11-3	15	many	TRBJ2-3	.	TGTGCCAGCAGCTTAGACCCGACTAGCACAGATACGCAGTATTTT	CASSLDPTSTDTQYF
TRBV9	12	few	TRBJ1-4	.	TGTGCCAGCAGCACCACCGGTGAAAAACTGTTTTTT	CASSTTGEKLFF
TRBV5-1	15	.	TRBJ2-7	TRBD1	TGCGCCAGCAGCGAAGGGACAGGTTATTCCTACGAGCAGTACTTC	CASSEGTGYSYEQYF
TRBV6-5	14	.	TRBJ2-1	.	TGTGCCAGCAGTTACTCGTTTTTCGGCAATGAGCAGTTCTTC	CASSYSFFGNEQFF
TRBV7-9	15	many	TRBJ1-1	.	TGTGCCAGCAGTAATAGCGGGGGATTGGACACTGAAGCTTTCTTT	CASSNSGGLDTEAFF
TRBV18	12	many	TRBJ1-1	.	TGTGCCAGCTCACCACCGGGAGCGAAAGCTTTCTTT	CASSPPGAKAFF
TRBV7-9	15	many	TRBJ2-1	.	TGTGCCAGCAGCTTATATCAGGGCGGGGTCGATGAGCAGTTCTTC	CASSLYQGGVDEQFF
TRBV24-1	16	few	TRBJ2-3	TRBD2	TGTGCCACCAGTGATGAAGCCACTAGCGGGAGTTCTACGCAGTATTTT	CATSDEATSGSSTQYF
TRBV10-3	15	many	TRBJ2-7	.	TGTGCCATCAGCGCAAACAGCTTTAGACTCTACGAGCAGTACTTC	CAISANSFRLYEQYF
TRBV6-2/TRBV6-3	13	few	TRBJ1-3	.	TGTGCCAGCAGTTACTCGACCAGTAGCACCATATATTTT	CASSYSTSSTIYF
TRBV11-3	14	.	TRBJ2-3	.	TGTGCCAGCAGCTTCACCCTTAGCACAGATACGCAGTATTTT	CASSFTLSTDTQYF
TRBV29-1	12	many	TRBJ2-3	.	TGCAGCGTTGAAGAGATCCGGGATACGCAGTATTTT	CSVEEIRDTQYF
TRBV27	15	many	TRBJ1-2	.	TGTGCCAGCAGTTTCCAAATGGGGGGGCAGTATGGCTACACCTTC	CASSFQMGGQYGYTF
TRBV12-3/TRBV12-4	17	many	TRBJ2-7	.	TGTGCCAGCAGTTTCGTGTCCTGGGGCAGGGATTCCTACGAGCAGTACTTC	CASSFVSWGRDSYEQYF
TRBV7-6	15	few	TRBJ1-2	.	TGTGCCAGCAGCCAAGGGGCGGGATTTCAGGATGGCTACACCTTC	CASSQGAGFQDGYTF
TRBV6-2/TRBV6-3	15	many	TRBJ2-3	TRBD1	TGTGCCAGCAGTTACACAGGGGCGCTCACAGATACGCAGTATTTT	CASSYTGALTDTQYF
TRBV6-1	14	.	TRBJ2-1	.	TGTGCCAGCAGTGAAGGGTCCTCTCCGGGGGAGCAGTTCTTC	CASSEGSSPGEQFF
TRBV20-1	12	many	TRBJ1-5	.	TGCAGTGCCCTAGACGGGAATCAGCCCCAGCATTTT	CSALDGNQPQHF
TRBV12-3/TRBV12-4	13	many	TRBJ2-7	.	TGTGCCAGCAGTTTGGAGGGTGGCTACGAGCAGTACTTC	CASSLEGGYEQYF
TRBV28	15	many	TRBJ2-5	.	TGTGCCAGCAGTTTACCCCAGGCCAACCAAGAGACCCAGTACTTC	CASSLPQANQETQYF
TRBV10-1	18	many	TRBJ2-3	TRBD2	TGCGCCAGCAGTGAGTCGGAGATCTTCGGGAGGGGGACAGATACGCAGTATTTT	CASSESEIFGRGTDTQYF